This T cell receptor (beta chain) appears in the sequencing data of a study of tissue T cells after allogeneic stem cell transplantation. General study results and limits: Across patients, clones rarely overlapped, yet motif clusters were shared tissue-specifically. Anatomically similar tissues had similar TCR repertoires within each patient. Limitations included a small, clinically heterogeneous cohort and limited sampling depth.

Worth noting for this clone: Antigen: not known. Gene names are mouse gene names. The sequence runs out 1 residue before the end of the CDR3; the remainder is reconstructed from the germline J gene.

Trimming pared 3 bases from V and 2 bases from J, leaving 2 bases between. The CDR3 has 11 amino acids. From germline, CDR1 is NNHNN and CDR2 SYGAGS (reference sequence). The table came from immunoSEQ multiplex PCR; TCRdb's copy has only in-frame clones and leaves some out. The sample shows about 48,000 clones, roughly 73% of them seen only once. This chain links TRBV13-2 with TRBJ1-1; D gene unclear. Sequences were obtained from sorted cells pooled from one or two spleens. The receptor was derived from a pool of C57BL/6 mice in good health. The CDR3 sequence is CASGANTEVFF. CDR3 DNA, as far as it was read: TGTGCCAGCGGTGCCAACACAGAAGTCTTC.